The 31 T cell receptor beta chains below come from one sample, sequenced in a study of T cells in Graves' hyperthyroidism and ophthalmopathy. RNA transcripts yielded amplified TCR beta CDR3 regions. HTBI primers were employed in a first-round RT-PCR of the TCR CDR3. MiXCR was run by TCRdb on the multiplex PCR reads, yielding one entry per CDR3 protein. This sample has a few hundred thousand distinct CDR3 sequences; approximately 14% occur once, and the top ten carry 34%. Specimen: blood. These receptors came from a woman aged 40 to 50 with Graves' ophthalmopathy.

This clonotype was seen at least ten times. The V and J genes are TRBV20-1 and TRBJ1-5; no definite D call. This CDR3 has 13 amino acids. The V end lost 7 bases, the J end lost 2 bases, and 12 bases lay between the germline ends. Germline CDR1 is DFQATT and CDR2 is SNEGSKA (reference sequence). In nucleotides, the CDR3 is TGCAGTGGCCAAGTTGGGGGCAATCAGCCCCAGCATTTT. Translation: CSGQVGGNQPQHF.

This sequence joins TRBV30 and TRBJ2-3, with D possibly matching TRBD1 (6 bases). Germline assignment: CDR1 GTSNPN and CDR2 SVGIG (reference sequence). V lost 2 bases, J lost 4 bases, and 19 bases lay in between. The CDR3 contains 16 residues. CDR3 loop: CAWSTPRQVRSDTQYF. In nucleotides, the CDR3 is TGTGCCTGGAGTACCCCCCGACAGGTGAGGTCAGATACGCAGTATTTT.

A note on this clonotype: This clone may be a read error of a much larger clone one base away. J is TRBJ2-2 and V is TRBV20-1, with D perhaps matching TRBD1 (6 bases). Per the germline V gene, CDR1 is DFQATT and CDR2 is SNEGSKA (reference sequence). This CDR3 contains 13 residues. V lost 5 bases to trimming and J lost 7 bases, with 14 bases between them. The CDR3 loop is CSASRGKVGELFF. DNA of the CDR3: TGCAGTGCTTCTAGGGGGAAGGTCGGGGAGCTGTTTTTT.

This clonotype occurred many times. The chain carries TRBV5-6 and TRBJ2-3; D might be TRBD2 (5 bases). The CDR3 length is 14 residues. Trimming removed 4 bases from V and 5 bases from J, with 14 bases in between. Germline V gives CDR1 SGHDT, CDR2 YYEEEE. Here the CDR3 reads CASSAGRAGDTQYF. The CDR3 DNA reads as TGTGCCAGCAGCGCCGGTCGGGCGGGAGATACGCAGTATTTT.

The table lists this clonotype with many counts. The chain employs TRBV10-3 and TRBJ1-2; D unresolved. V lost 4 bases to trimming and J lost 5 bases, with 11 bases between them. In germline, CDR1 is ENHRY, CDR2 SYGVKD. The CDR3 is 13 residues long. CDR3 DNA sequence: TGTGCCATCAGTGGACGGTTAGATTATGGCTACACCTTC. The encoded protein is CAISGRLDYGYTF.

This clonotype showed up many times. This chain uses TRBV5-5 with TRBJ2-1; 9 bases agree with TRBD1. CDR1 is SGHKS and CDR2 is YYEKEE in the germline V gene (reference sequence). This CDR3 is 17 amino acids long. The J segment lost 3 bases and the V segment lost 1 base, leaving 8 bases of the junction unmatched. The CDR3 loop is CASSLQGGQGFYNEQFF. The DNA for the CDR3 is TGTGCCAGCAGCTTGCAGGGGGGACAGGGTTTCTACAATGAGCAGTTCTTC.

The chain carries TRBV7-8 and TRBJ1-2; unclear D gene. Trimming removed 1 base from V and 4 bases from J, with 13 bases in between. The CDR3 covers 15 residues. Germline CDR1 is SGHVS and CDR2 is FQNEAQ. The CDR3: CASSLVSAFGYGYTF. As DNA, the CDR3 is TGTGCCAGCAGCTTAGTCTCGGCGTTTGGCTATGGCTACACCTTC.

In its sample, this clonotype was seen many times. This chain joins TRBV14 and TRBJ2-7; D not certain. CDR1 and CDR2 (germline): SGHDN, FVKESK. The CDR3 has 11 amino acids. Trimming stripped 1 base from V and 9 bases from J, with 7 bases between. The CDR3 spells CASSQGGRQYF. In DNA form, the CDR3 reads TGTGCCAGCAGCCAAGGGGGTAGGCAGTACTTC. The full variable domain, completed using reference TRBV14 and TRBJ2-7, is EAGVTQFPSHSVIEKGQTVTLRCDPISGHDNLYWYRRVMGKEIKFLLHFVKESKQDESGMPNNRFLAERTGGTYSTLKVQPAELEDSGVYFCASSQGGRQYFGPGTRLTVT.

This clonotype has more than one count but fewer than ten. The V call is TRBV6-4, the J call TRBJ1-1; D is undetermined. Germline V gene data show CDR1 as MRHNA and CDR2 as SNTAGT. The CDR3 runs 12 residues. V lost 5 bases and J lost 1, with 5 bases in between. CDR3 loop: CASSYTNTEAFF. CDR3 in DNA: TGTGCCAGCAGTTACACGAACACTGAAGCTTTCTTT.

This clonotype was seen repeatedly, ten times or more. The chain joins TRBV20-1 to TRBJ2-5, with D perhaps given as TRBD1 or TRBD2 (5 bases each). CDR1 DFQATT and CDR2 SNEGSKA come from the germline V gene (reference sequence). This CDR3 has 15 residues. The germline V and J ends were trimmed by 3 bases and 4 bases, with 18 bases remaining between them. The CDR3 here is CSASIVASRVETQYF. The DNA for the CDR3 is TGCAGTGCTAGTATCGTAGCGAGCAGGGTAGAGACCCAGTACTTC.

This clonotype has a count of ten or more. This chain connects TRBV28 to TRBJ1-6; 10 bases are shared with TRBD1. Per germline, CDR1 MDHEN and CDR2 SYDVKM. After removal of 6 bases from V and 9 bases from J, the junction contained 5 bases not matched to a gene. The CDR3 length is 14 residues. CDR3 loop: CASRGTGEGSPLHF. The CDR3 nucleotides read TGTGCCAGCAGAGGGACAGGGGAAGGTTCACCCCTCCACTTT.

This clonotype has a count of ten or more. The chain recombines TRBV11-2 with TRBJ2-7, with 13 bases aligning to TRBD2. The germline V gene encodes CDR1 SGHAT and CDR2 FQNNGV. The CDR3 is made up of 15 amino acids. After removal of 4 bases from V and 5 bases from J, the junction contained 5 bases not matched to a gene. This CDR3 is CASSSRTSGSDEQYF. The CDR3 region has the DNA TGTGCCAGCAGCTCGAGGACTAGCGGGAGTGACGAGCAGTACTTC.

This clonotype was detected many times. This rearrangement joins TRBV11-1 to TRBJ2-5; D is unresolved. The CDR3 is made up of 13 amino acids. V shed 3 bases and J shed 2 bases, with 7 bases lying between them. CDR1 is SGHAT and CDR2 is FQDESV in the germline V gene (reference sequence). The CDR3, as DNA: TGTGCCAGCAGCTTGCGGACGCAAGAGACCCAGTACTTC. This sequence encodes CASSLRTQETQYF.

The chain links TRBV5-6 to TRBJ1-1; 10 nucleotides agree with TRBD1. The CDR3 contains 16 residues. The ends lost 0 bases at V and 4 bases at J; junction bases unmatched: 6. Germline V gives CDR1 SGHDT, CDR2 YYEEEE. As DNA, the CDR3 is TGTGCCAGCAGCTTGGCCGGGACAGGGGCTCGCACTGAAGCTTTCTTT. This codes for CASSLAGTGARTEAFF.

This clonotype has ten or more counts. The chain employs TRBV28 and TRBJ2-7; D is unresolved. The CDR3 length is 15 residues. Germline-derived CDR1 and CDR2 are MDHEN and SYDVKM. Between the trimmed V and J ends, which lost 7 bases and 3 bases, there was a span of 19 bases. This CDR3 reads CASTVAVPPGYEQYF. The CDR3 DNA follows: TGTGCCAGCACTGTGGCGGTCCCCCCAGGCTACGAGCAGTACTTC.

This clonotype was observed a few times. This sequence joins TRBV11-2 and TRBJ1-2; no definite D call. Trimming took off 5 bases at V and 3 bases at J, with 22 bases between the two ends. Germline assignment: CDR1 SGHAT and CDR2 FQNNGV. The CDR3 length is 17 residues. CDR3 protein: CASSTVGPGGGYYGYTF. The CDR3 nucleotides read TGTGCCAGCAGCACCGTAGGACCAGGAGGAGGGTACTATGGCTACACCTTC.

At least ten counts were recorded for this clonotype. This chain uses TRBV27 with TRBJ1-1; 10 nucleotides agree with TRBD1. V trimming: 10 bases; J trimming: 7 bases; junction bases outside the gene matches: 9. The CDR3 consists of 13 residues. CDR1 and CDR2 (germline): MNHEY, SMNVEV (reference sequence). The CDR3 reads CAIPTGGLGEAFF. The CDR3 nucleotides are TGTGCCATCCCGACAGGGGGCTTGGGTGAAGCTTTCTTT.

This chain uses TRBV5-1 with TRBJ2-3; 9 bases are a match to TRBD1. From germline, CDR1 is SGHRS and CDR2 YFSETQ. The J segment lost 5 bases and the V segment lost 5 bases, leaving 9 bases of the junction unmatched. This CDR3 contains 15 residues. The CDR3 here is CASSPTGGSLDTQYF. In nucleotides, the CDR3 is TGCGCCAGCAGTCCTACAGGGGGCAGTCTAGATACGCAGTATTTT.

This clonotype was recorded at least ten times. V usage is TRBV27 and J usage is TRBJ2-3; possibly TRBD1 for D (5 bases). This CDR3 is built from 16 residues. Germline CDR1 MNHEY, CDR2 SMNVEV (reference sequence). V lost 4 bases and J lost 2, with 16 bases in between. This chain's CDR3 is CASSSYSRQYTDTQYF. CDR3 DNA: TGTGCCAGCAGTTCCTACAGTCGACAGTACACAGATACGCAGTATTTT.

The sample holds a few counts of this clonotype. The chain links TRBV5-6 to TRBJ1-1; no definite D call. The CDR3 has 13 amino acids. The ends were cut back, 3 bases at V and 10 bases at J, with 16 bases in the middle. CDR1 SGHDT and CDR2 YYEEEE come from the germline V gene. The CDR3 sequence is CASSWWLGSSAFF. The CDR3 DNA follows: TGTGCCAGCAGCTGGTGGTTGGGAAGTTCAGCTTTCTTT.

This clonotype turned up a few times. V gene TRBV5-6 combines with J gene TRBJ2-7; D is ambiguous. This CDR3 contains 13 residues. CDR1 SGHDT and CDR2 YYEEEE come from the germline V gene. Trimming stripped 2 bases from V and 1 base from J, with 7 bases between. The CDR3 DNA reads TGTGCCAGCAGCTTCCCCACGTCCTACGAGCAGTACTTC. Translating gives CASSFPTSYEQYF.

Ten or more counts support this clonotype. CDR3 in DNA: TGTGCCAGCAGTTACCCTCCGGGGGAGCACACCTACAATGAGCAGTTCTTC. Its protein is CASSYPPGEHTYNEQFF. The rearrangement uses TRBV6-5 and TRBJ2-1, with D tentatively TRBD2 (6 bases). CDR1 MNHEY and CDR2 SVGAGI come from the germline V gene. The CDR3 extends over 17 amino acids. V gave up 2 bases and J gave up 2 bases, with 16 bases separating them.

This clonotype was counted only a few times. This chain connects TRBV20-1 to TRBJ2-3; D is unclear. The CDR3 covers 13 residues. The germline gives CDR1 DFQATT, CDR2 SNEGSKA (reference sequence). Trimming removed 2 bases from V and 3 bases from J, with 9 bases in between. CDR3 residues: CSARHPLTDTQYF. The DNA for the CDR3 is TGCAGTGCTAGACACCCTCTGACAGATACGCAGTATTTT.

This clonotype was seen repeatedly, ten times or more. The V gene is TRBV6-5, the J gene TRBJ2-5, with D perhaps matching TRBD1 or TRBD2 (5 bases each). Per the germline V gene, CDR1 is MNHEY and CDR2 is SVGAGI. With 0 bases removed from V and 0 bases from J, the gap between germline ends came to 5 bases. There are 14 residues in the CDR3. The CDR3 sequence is CASSYSGDQETQYF. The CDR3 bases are TGTGCCAGCAGTTACTCGGGGGACCAAGAGACCCAGTACTTC.

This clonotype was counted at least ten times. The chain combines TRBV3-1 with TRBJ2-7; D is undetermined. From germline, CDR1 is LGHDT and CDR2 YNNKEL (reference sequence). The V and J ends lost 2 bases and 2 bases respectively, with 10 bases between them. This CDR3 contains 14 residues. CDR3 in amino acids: CASSQQQNAYEQYF. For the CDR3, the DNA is TGTGCCAGCAGCCAACAACAGAATGCCTACGAGCAGTACTTC.

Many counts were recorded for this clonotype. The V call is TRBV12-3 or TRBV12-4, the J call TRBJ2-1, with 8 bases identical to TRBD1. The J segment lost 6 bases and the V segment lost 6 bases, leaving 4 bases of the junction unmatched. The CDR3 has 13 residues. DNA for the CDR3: TGTGCCAGCAGCCCCGGGACAGGCAATGAGCAGTTCTTC. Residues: CASSPGTGNEQFF.

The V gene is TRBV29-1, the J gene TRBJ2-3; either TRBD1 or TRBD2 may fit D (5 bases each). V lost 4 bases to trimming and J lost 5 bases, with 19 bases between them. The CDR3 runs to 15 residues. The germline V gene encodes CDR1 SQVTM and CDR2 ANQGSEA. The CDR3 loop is CSVAPLGLRGDTQYF. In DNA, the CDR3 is TGCAGCGTTGCCCCACTAGGGCTAAGGGGAGATACGCAGTATTTT.

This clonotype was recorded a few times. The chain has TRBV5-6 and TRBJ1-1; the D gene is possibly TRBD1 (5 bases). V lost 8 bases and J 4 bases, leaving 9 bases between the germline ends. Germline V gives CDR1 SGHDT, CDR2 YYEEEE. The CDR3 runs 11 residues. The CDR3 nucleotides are TGTGCCAGTGGGGACGGCACTGAAGCTTTCTTT. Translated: CASGDGTEAFF.

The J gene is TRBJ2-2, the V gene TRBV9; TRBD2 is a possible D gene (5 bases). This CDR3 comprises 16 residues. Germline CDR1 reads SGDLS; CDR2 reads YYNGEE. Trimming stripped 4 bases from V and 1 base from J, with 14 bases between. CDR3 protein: CASSRGSSVNTGELFF. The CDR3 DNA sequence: TGTGCCAGCAGCCGAGGGTCCAGCGTGAACACCGGGGAGCTGTTTTTT. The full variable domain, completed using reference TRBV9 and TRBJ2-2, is DSGVTQTPKHLITATGQRVTLRCSPRSGDLSVYWYQQSLDQGLQFLIQYYNGEERAKGNILERFSAQQFPDLHSELNLSSLELGDSALYFCASSRGSSVNTGELFFGEGSRLTVL.

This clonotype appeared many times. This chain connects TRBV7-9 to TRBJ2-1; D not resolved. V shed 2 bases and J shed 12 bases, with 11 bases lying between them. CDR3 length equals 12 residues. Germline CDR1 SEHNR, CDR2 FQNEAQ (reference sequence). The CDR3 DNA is TGTGCCAGCAGCTTAATGACCGAAGGGCAGTTCTTC. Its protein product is CASSLMTEGQFF.

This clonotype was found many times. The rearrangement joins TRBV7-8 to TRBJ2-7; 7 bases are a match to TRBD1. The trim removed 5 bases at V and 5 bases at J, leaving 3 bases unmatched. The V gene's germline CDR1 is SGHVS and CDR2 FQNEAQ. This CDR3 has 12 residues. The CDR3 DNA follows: TGTGCCAGCAGCATCGACAGGGACGAGCAGTACTTC. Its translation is CASSIDRDEQYF.